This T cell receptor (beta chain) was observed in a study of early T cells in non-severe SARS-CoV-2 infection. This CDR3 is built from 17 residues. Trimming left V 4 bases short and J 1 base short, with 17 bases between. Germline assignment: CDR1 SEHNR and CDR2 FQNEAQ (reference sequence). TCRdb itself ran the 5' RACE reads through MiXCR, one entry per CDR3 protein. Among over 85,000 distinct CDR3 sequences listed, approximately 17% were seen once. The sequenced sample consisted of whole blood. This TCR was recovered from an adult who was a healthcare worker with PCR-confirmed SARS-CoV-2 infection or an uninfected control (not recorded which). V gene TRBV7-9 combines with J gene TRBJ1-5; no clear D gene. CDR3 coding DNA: TGTGCCAGCAGCTCCGCGCCCGCGGCGGGGAGCAATCAGCCCCAGCATTTT. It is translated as CASSSAPAAGSNQPQHF.